This note documents a single T cell receptor (beta chain) sequence. Its antigen is as yet unknown. Every donor had blood drawn once into heparin, around 0.12 L on average. The record originates from a study of beta chain features in type 1 diabetes. For the study at large: Investigators examined roughly 99,000,000 sorted cells across all samples. Regarding the study as a whole: Among type 1 diabetes patients, VDJ junctions had fewer insertions and more deletions. Type 1 diabetes patients had moderately but significantly shorter TCRB CDR3s in all four CD4+ subsets.

Reverse transcription of all isolated RNA meant that expressed TCRB transcripts were sequenced. Some clones are missing from TCRdb's copy, which holds only in-frame ones; the method was immunoSEQ multiplex PCR. Counted here are about 160,000 clones, about 10% occurring once; the ten biggest clones make up roughly 0.7%. Germline V gives CDR1 MDHEN, CDR2 SYDVKM. The V segment lost 5 bases and the J segment 5 bases; nucleotides outside the gene matches: 12. This CDR3 has 16 amino acids. The receptor was derived from a woman aged 25 to 39 with type 1 diabetes. The sequenced material came from central memory CD4+ T cells from blood. The J gene is TRBJ2-1, the V gene TRBV28, with 7 bases fitting TRBD2. The CDR3 region has the DNA TGTGCCAGCAGTCCCCCGGTCTCAGCGGGACACAATGAGCAGTTCTTC. Translation gives CASSPPVSAGHNEQFF.